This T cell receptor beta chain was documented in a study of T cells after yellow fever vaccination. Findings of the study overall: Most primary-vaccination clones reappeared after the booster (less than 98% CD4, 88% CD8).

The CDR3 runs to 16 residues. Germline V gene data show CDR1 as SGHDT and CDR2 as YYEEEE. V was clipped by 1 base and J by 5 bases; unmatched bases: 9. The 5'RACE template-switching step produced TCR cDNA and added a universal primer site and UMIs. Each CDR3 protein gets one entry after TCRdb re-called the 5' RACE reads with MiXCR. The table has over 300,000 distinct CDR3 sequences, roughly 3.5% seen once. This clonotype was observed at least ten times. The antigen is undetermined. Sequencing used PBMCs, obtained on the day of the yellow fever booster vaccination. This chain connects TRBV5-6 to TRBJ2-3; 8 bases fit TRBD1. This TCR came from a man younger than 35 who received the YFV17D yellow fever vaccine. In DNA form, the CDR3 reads TGTGCCAGCAGCTTGCAGGGGGCGATGCTTGGAGATACGCAGTATTTT. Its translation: CASSLQGAMLGDTQYF.